Each of the 32 T cell receptor beta chains below was sequenced from the same sample in a study of blood T cell repertoires in COVID-19. TCRdb's table, derived via immunoSEQ multiplex PCR, lists solely in-frame clones and lacks some. Here the sample spans 330,000 or so clones, about 90% being singletons. The sample was PBMCs or T cells enriched from blood (not recorded which). Every receptor here comes from a woman aged 25 to 39 who had recovered from COVID-19.

The DNA for the CDR3 is TGCGCCAGCAGCTTAGGGAGCAGGACCGGGGAGCTGTTTTTT. It is translated as CASSLGSRTGELFF. The rearrangement links TRBV5-1 to TRBJ2-2; TRBD2 is a possible D gene (5 bases). CDR3 size: 14 residues. The germline V gene has CDR1 SGHRS and CDR2 YFSETQ. V was cut by 2 bases and J by 5 bases, with 10 bases left in between.

The V and J genes are TRBV3-1 (or the pseudogene TRBV3-2) and TRBJ2-7; possible D gene TRBD2, 6 bases. The V end lost 4 bases, the J end lost 3 bases, and 13 bases lay between the germline ends. The CDR3 has 14 amino acids. CDR1 and CDR2 from the germline V gene are LGHDT and YNNKEL (reference sequence). In DNA, the CDR3 is TGTGCCAGCAGCCCGGGCGGGGTGCGCTACGAGCAGTACTTC. Encoded protein: CASSPGGVRYEQYF.

The chain links TRBV3-1 (or the pseudogene TRBV3-2) to TRBJ1-1; D call uncertain. Trimming took off 2 bases at V and 6 bases at J, with 16 bases between the two ends. This CDR3 is built from 15 residues. Germline lookup yields CDR1 LGHDT and CDR2 YNNKEL (reference sequence). The CDR3 spells CASSQPWVREAEAFF. As DNA, the CDR3 is TGTGCCAGCAGCCAACCCTGGGTGCGGGAGGCTGAAGCTTTCTTT.

V usage is TRBV9 and J usage is TRBJ1-4; 8 bases fit TRBD1. After removal of 4 bases from V and 5 bases from J, the junction contained 7 bases not matched to a gene. The germline CDR1 and CDR2 sequences are SGDLS and YYNGEE. CDR3 length: 15 amino acids. CDR3 nucleotide sequence: TGTGCCAGCAGCCTGCGGACAGGGATGAATGAAAAACTGTTTTTT. This codes for CASSLRTGMNEKLFF.

As regards this clone: Additional DNA sequences in this sample encode the identical CDR3. This chain links TRBV3-1 (or the pseudogene TRBV3-2) with TRBJ2-1, with 7 positions matching TRBD2. Germline loops: CDR1 LGHDT, CDR2 YNNKEL (reference sequence). J gave up 0 bases and V 2 bases, and 1 base lay outside the gene matches. This CDR3 region has 15 residues. For the CDR3, the DNA is TGTGCCAGCAGCCAATTAGCGGGCTCCTACAATGAGCAGTTCTTC. Protein: CASSQLAGSYNEQFF.

The CDR3 sequence is CASSSPANSGYEQYF. The CDR3 coding sequence is TGTGCCAGCAGCTCCCCAGCAAACAGTGGGTACGAGCAGTACTTC. V usage is TRBV7-8 and J usage is TRBJ2-7; D is unresolved. V lost 4 bases to trimming and J lost 4 bases, with 17 bases between them. Per germline, CDR1 SGHVS and CDR2 FQNEAQ. CDR3 length: 15 residues.

V gene TRBV19 combines with J gene TRBJ2-7; TRBD2 might be the D (5 bases). The germline V gene has CDR1 LNHDA and CDR2 SQIVND (reference sequence). Trimming cost V 3 bases and J 0 bases, with 18 bases left between them. The CDR3 sequence is 17 residues long. This chain's CDR3 is CASSITPRTGSSYEQYF. The DNA for the CDR3 is TGTGCCAGTAGTATCACTCCTCGGACGGGAAGCTCCTACGAGCAGTACTTC.

The V and J genes are TRBV9 and TRBJ2-5; D is perhaps TRBD1 (5 bases). Trimming removed 0 bases at V and 5 bases at J, with 20 bases between. Per germline, CDR1 SGDLS and CDR2 YYNGEE. The CDR3 runs to 17 residues. In nucleotides, the CDR3 is TGTGCCAGCAGCGTAGGGTGGGCAGGGCGGTATTACGAGACCCAGTACTTC. It encodes CASSVGWAGRYYETQYF.

This clone was seen a handful of times. CDR3 sequence: CASSLTIGQGYYEQYF. In DNA, the CDR3 is TGCGCCAGCAGCTTGACGATAGGACAGGGATACTACGAGCAGTACTTC. V usage is TRBV5-1 and J usage is TRBJ2-7; 8 bases align to TRBD1. The germline gives CDR1 SGHRS, CDR2 YFSETQ. V was clipped by 1 base and J by 3 bases; unmatched bases: 9. The CDR3 spans 16 residues.

This chain joins TRBV7-9 and TRBJ2-3; D is undetermined. V shed 4 bases and J shed 4 bases, with 15 bases lying between them. The CDR3 runs to 15 residues. Germline loops: CDR1 SEHNR, CDR2 FQNEAQ (reference sequence). The CDR3 DNA reads TGTGCCAGCAGCTACCCCACCCGAGGCGCAGATACGCAGTATTTT. It yields the protein CASSYPTRGADTQYF.

The V call is TRBV18, the J call TRBJ2-1; TRBD1 might be the D (8 bases). Trimming took off 5 bases at V and 2 bases at J, with 16 bases between the two ends. Germline V CDR1 and CDR2: KGHSH, LQKENI. This CDR3 has 16 residues. The CDR3 sequence is CASSKDREGTYNEQFF. As DNA, the CDR3 is TGTGCCAGCTCAAAGGACAGGGAGGGGACCTACAATGAGCAGTTCTTC.

This clone has more than one count but fewer than ten. The J gene is TRBJ1-3, the V gene TRBV14, with 7 bases matching TRBD1. The CDR3 extends over 16 amino acids. The J segment lost 4 bases and the V segment lost 6 bases, leaving 12 bases of the junction unmatched. In germline, CDR1 is SGHDN, CDR2 FVKESK. This chain's CDR3 is CASSGANRGSGNTIYF. The CDR3 region has the DNA TGTGCCAGCAGTGGGGCCAACAGGGGCTCCGGAAACACCATATATTTT.

In its sample, this clone was seen once. The J gene is TRBJ2-7, the V gene TRBV18, with D maybe TRBD2 (5 bases). The CDR3 spans 15 residues. The germline V gene has CDR1 KGHSH and CDR2 LQKENI. The germline V and J ends were trimmed by 3 bases and 0 bases, with 12 bases remaining between them. The CDR3: CASSPEALSSYEQYF. The CDR3 DNA reads as TGTGCCAGCTCACCGGAGGCCTTAAGCTCCTACGAGCAGTACTTC.

The genes are TRBV2 and TRBJ2-2; 7 nucleotides align to TRBD1. This CDR3 has 15 amino acids. Looked up from germline, CDR1 is SNHLY and CDR2 is FYNNEI. The V and J ends lost 5 bases and 0 bases, in that order; junction bases with no gene match: 3. The CDR3 coding sequence is TGTGCCAGCAGTTCCGGGACAGCGAACACCGGGGAGCTGTTTTTT. Translating it yields CASSSGTANTGELFF.

There are a few counts of this clone. The V and J genes are TRBV11-2 and TRBJ2-1; 9 bases match TRBD1. V was pared by 5 bases and J by 8 bases, with 10 bases of the junction left unmatched. CDR3 length equals 15 residues. Germline V gene lookup returns CDR1 SGHAT and CDR2 FQNNGV. In DNA, the CDR3 is TGTGCCAGCAGCAAGGCCCGGGACAGGGTCCATGAGCAGTTCTTC. Translation gives CASSKARDRVHEQFF. Looking up the rest from reference TRBV11-2 and TRBJ2-1 gives the full variable domain: EAGVAQSPRYKIIEKRQSVAFWCNPISGHATLYWYQQILGQGPKLLIQFQNNGVVDDSQLPKDRFSAERLKGVDSTLKIQPAKLEDSAVYLCASSKARDRVHEQFFGPGTRLTVL.

The chain links TRBV6-5 to TRBJ1-1; no firm D call. V was clipped by 7 bases and J by 3 bases, with 15 bases between them. Looked up from germline, CDR1 is MNHEY and CDR2 is SVGAGI. This CDR3 has 14 amino acids. The CDR3 is CASILSPMDTEAFF. CDR3 bases: TGTGCCAGCATATTGAGTCCGATGGACACTGAAGCTTTCTTT.

The chain carries TRBV27 and TRBJ1-2; 8 bases map to TRBD1. This CDR3 contains 16 residues. V shed 2 bases and J 4 bases; nucleotides not matched to a gene: 9. Per germline, CDR1 MNHEY and CDR2 SMNVEV (reference sequence). The CDR3 reads CASSLSQGARSYGYTF. The CDR3, as DNA: TGTGCCAGCAGTTTAAGCCAGGGGGCGCGGAGCTATGGCTACACCTTC.

CDR3 DNA sequence: TGTGCCAGCAGCTCAGGGGGCGCAGTCCCTGAAGCTTTCTTT. It translates to CASSSGGAVPEAFF. The rearrangement links TRBV28 to TRBJ1-1; 8 bases fit TRBD1. V lost 6 bases to trimming and J lost 6 bases; unmatched junction nucleotides: 9. From germline, CDR1 is MDHEN and CDR2 SYDVKM. This CDR3 contains 14 residues.

V and J are TRBV7-9 and TRBJ2-1, with TRBD2 identical over 9 bases. V lost 5 bases, J lost 9 bases, and 11 bases stayed unmatched. The CDR3 is 15 amino acids. Germline V gives CDR1 SEHNR, CDR2 FQNEAQ (reference sequence). DNA of the CDR3: TGTGCCAGCAGCGGACTGCGCGGGAGGGCCGGTGAGCAGTTCTTC. This translates into CASSGLRGRAGEQFF.

This clone was counted once. The chain combines TRBV7-9 with TRBJ2-1; 9 nucleotides match TRBD1. Germline V gene data show CDR1 as SEHNR and CDR2 as FQNEAQ (reference sequence). The CDR3 runs to 14 residues. After removal of 7 bases from V and 3 bases from J, the junction contained 4 bases not matched to a gene. The CDR3 DNA sequence: TGTGCCAGCACACCGGGACAGGGCTACAATGAGCAGTTCTTC. Translation gives CASTPGQGYNEQFF.

J is TRBJ2-7 and V is TRBV10-2, with D possibly being TRBD1 (5 bases). The CDR3 spans 14 residues. The germline CDR1 and CDR2 sequences are WSHSY and SAAADI. Trimming took 6 bases from V and 8 from J, leaving 20 bases between them. In nucleotides, the CDR3 is TGCGCCAGCAGGGGGCCTATACTCTACGAACAGCAGTACTTC. As protein: CASRGPILYEQQYF.

A remark on this clone: This specimen includes other DNA sequences encoding the same CDR3. The chain uses TRBV5-4 and TRBJ2-3; 10 bases map to TRBD2. The CDR3 contains 14 residues. Trimming took 2 bases from V and 4 from J; bases not matched to a gene: 1. Germline-derived CDR1 and CDR2 are SGHNT and YYREEE (reference sequence). The CDR3 nucleotides read TGTGCCAGCAGCTTTCTAGCGGGAGCAGATACGCAGTATTTT. Amino acid sequence: CASSFLAGADTQYF.

This sequence joins TRBV19 and TRBJ1-1; 10 nucleotides align to TRBD1. CDR3 length: 16 amino acids. The ends lost 7 bases at V and 1 base at J; junction bases unmatched: 9. From germline, CDR1 is LNHDA and CDR2 SQIVND (reference sequence). The CDR3 DNA follows: TGTGCCAGTACCGGACAGGGGGGAGTAAAGAACACTGAAGCTTTCTTT. Protein sequence: CASTGQGGVKNTEAFF.

The chain recombines TRBV3-1 (or the pseudogene TRBV3-2) with TRBJ1-1; D unclear. From germline, CDR1 is LGHDT and CDR2 YNNKEL (reference sequence). There are 15 residues in the CDR3. Trimming stripped 0 bases from V and 10 bases from J, with 18 bases between. The CDR3 here is CASSQDGRLPLGAFF. DNA of the CDR3: TGTGCCAGCAGCCAAGATGGCAGATTGCCACTAGGAGCTTTCTTT.

The chain has TRBV9 and TRBJ2-7; TRBD2 is a possible D gene (7 bases). The CDR3 consists of 16 residues. In germline, CDR1 is SGDLS, CDR2 YYNGEE. Trimming pared 0 bases from V and 3 bases from J, leaving 16 bases between. The CDR3 nucleotides are TGTGCCAGCAGCGTAGGAGGGGCGGGGGCGAACTACGAGCAGTACTTC. Amino acids: CASSVGGAGANYEQYF.

The chain combines TRBV7-9 with TRBJ1-2; D perhaps matches TRBD1 (6 bases). V was clipped by 4 bases and J by 1 base, with 13 bases between them. Germline assignment: CDR1 SEHNR and CDR2 FQNEAQ (reference sequence). The CDR3 is made up of 15 amino acids. In DNA form, the CDR3 reads TGTGCCAGCAGCTCCTCAGGGGCCCTTAACTATGGCTACACCTTC. Amino acids: CASSSSGALNYGYTF.

This clone has only one observation. V gene TRBV3-1 (or the pseudogene TRBV3-2) combines with J gene TRBJ2-7, with TRBD1 matching over 7 bases. The junction had 2 bases not matched to a gene; V was cut back by 1 base and J by 2 bases. This CDR3 contains 14 residues. Per germline, CDR1 LGHDT and CDR2 YNNKEL (reference sequence). This CDR3 reads CASSQGDSAYEQYF. The CDR3 DNA is TGTGCCAGCAGCCAAGGGGACAGTGCCTACGAGCAGTACTTC.

J is TRBJ1-5 and V is TRBV6-4, with D possibly matching TRBD1 (5 bases). The length of the CDR3 is 17 residues. V was trimmed by 0 bases and J by 2 bases, leaving 14 bases between them. The germline CDR1 and CDR2 sequences are MRHNA and SNTAGT. CDR3 residues: CASSDSVGRDGNQPQHF. The CDR3 region has the DNA TGTGCCAGCAGTGACTCGGTCGGCAGGGATGGCAATCAGCCCCAGCATTTT.

As to this clone: Other DNA sequences of this sample code for an identical CDR3. The chain couples TRBV28 to TRBJ2-7; TRBD1 agrees at 9 bases. Looked up from germline, CDR1 is MDHEN and CDR2 is SYDVKM. The length of the CDR3 is 14 residues. The junction had 2 bases not matched to a gene; V was cut back by 2 bases and J by 3 bases. CDR3 region: CASSLGTGSYEQYF. The CDR3 nucleotides read TGTGCCAGCAGTTTAGGGACAGGGAGCTACGAGCAGTACTTC.

The V gene is TRBV30, the J gene TRBJ1-1; 8 bases match TRBD1. Looked up from germline, CDR1 is GTSNPN and CDR2 is SVGIG (reference sequence). The CDR3 runs 14 residues. The V gene end was trimmed by 6 bases and the J gene end by 4 bases; junction bases not matched to a gene: 10. The CDR3 sequence: CACIPTGVPTEAFF. As DNA, the CDR3 is TGTGCCTGTATACCGACAGGGGTTCCCACTGAAGCTTTCTTT. Using reference TRBV30 and TRBJ1-1 for the parts outside the CDR3, the full variable domain is SQTIHQWPATLVQPVGSPLSLECTVEGTSNPNLYWYRQAAGRGLQLLFYSVGIGQISSEVPQNLSASRPQDRQFILSSKKLLLSDSGFYLCACIPTGVPTEAFFGQGTRLTVV.

The chain uses TRBV28 and TRBJ2-7, with TRBD1 identical over 10 bases. The trim removed 3 bases at V and 5 bases at J, leaving 4 bases unmatched. Germline assignment: CDR1 MDHEN and CDR2 SYDVKM. The CDR3 spans 14 residues. CDR3 bases: TGTGCCAGCAGTTTTTGGACAGGGGGGAACGAGCAGTACTTC. Encoded protein: CASSFWTGGNEQYF.

This rearrangement joins TRBV28 to TRBJ1-5; D gene unclear. CDR1 is MDHEN and CDR2 is SYDVKM in the germline V gene. The CDR3 has 12 amino acids. With 5 bases removed from V and 6 bases from J, the gap between germline ends came to 8 bases. The CDR3 here is CASSPHIQPQHF. The CDR3 nucleotides are TGTGCCAGCAGTCCTCACATTCAGCCCCAGCATTTT.